The 19 T cell receptor beta chains presented below share a single source sample, sequenced in a study of blood T cells in healthy people across ages. The authors ran a second PCR of about 7 to 11 cycles using a sample-barcoded 5' primer and a J-beta primer mix. One entry per CDR3 protein results from TCRdb running MiXCR on the 5' RACE reads. This sample has 550,000 to 750,000 distinct CDR3 sequences; 20% to 25% occur once, and the top ten carry about 3.6%. The material sequenced was blood. Receptors were obtained from a man in his sixties or seventies in good health.

This clonotype was seen a few times. The chain links TRBV12-3 or TRBV12-4 to TRBJ2-2; 7 bases are a match to TRBD1. With 0 bases clipped from V and 6 bases from J, the junction kept 10 bases outside the gene matches. CDR3 size: 17 residues. In DNA form, the CDR3 reads TGTGCCAGCAGTTTAGCACACAGGGGAAGGGCGTCCGGGGAGCTGTTTTTT. The encoded protein is CASSLAHRGRASGELFF.

The sample holds a few counts of this clonotype. The rearrangement joins TRBV6-1 to TRBJ1-4, with a tentative D call TRBD1 (5 bases). Trimming pared 2 bases from V and 8 bases from J, leaving 15 bases between. The CDR3 runs to 15 residues. CDR1 is MNHNS and CDR2 is SASEGT in the germline V gene. The CDR3 nucleotides read TGTGCCAGCAGTGAAAGGGGATTTGGAGCGGAAAAACTGTTTTTT. Its translation is CASSERGFGAEKLFF.

The chain recombines TRBV6-2 or TRBV6-3 with TRBJ2-1; 9 positions match TRBD2. Looked up from germline, CDR1 is MNHEY and CDR2 is SVGEGT. V lost 0 bases, J lost 4 bases, and 7 bases stayed unmatched. The CDR3 spans 17 residues. The CDR3 bases are TGTGCCAGCAGTTACTCGAAACCAGCGGGGGGATACAATGAGCAGTTCTTC. Translated, it gives CASSYSKPAGGYNEQFF.

The table lists this clonotype with many counts. V usage is TRBV3-1 and J usage is TRBJ2-7; D is undetermined. CDR3 length: 14 amino acids. Germline CDR1 LGHDT, CDR2 YNNKEL (reference sequence). V was shortened by 1 base and J by 2 bases, with 9 bases between the two germline ends. The CDR3 spells CASSQGGRTYEQYF. The CDR3 nucleotides read TGTGCCAGCAGCCAAGGTGGACGGACCTACGAGCAGTACTTC.

This clonotype has ten or more counts. This chain links TRBV29-1 with TRBJ1-1; D remains ambiguous. The germline V gene encodes CDR1 SQVTM and CDR2 ANQGSEA. This CDR3 is 14 amino acids long. V was pared by 3 bases and J by 0 bases, with 11 bases between. CDR3 DNA sequence: TGCAGCGTTGATTATAGGCCTTTGAACACTGAAGCTTTCTTT. It translates to CSVDYRPLNTEAFF.

A word on this clonotype: One end of the junction varies from germline; a read error may be responsible. V and J are TRBV15 and TRBJ2-1; D is ambiguous. The CDR3 covers 12 residues. Germline V CDR1 and CDR2: LNHNV, YYDKDF (reference sequence). CDR3 DNA: TGTGCCACCAGCGGAGATTGGAATGAGCAGTTCTTC. Its protein is CATSGDWNEQFF.

Ten or more counts support this clonotype. The rearrangement joins TRBV12-5 to TRBJ2-5, with D possibly TRBD2 on 5 matching bases. The CDR3 runs 15 residues. Germline V CDR1 and CDR2: LGHNT, FRNRAP. V lost 0 bases, J lost 1 base, and 9 bases lay in between. In nucleotides, the CDR3 is TGTGCTAGTGGTTTGGTACCCAGCGGCCAAGAGACCCAGTACTTC. It is translated as CASGLVPSGQETQYF.

The chain combines TRBV18 with TRBJ2-1; D tentatively reads TRBD1 or TRBD2 (5 bases each). The germline CDR1 and CDR2 sequences are KGHSH and LQKENI. This CDR3 region has 17 residues. Trimming left V 2 bases short and J 2 bases short, with 16 bases between. Here the CDR3 reads CASSPDRLRDAYNEQFF. As DNA, the CDR3 is TGTGCCAGCTCACCAGACCGGCTCCGGGACGCCTACAATGAGCAGTTCTTC.

The CDR3 DNA reads TGCAGTGCTACCTCGGGGGGAGAGACCCAGTACTTC. It yields the protein CSATSGGETQYF. The rearrangement uses TRBV20-1 and TRBJ2-5, with TRBD2 matching 7 bases. This CDR3 has 12 amino acids. CDR1 and CDR2 from the germline V gene are DFQATT and SNEGSKA (reference sequence). Trimming removed 4 bases from V and 4 bases from J; junction bases left unmatched: 3.

The rearrangement links TRBV5-1 to TRBJ2-5; maybe TRBD1 (5 bases). The DNA end lines up better with TRBJ2-1; the J call may be wrong. Looked up from germline, CDR1 is SGHRS and CDR2 is YFSETQ. The CDR3 loop spans 13 amino acids. The CDR3: CASNVQGNNEQFF. CDR3 DNA sequence: TGCGCCAGCAATGTGCAGGGAAACAATGAGCAGTTCTTC.

This clonotype was seen a few times. V usage is TRBV15 and J usage is TRBJ2-5; D is undetermined. The DNA end lines up better with TRBJ2-7; the J call may be wrong. This CDR3 has 15 residues. Germline values: CDR1 LNHNV, CDR2 YYDKDF (reference sequence). The CDR3 reads CATSRDLKYSYEQYF. DNA for the CDR3: TGTGCCACCAGCAGAGATCTCAAGTACTCCTACGAGCAGTACTTC.

This clonotype was observed a handful of times. The chain links TRBV6-5 to TRBJ2-5, with D possibly being TRBD1 (6 bases). The J call may be incorrect, as the DNA end agrees better with TRBJ2-7. Germline assignment: CDR1 MNHEY and CDR2 SVGAGI. This CDR3 contains 14 residues. The CDR3 reads CASSYRDISYEQYF. The CDR3 region has the DNA TGTGCCAGCAGTTACCGGGACATCTCCTACGAGCAGTACTTC.

The rearrangement uses TRBV5-1 and TRBJ1-2, with D possibly TRBD1 on 5 matching bases. Trimming shortened V by 0 bases and J by 3 bases, and 12 bases separated the two germline ends. This CDR3 contains 15 residues. Per germline, CDR1 SGHRS and CDR2 YFSETQ. The CDR3 loop reads CASSLDRGSDYGYTF. The DNA of the CDR3 is TGCGCCAGCAGCTTGGATCGGGGGTCGGACTATGGCTACACCTTC.

J is TRBJ2-3 and V is TRBV28; D gene unclear. V gave up 4 bases and J gave up 0 bases, with 11 bases separating them. The V gene's germline CDR1 is MDHEN and CDR2 SYDVKM. This CDR3 contains 15 residues. The CDR3, as DNA: TGTGCCAGCAGTTCAACAGTCCTTAGCACAGATACGCAGTATTTT. It yields the protein CASSSTVLSTDTQYF.

This clonotype was detected only a few times. An end of the junction differs from the germline gene, which may be a read error. V gene TRBV9 combines with J gene TRBJ2-1; 7 bases are a match to TRBD2. Germline V gives CDR1 SGDLS, CDR2 YYNGEE. The CDR3 has 15 residues. CDR3 DNA: TGTGCCAACAGCGTCGGCGGGAGCTCCTACAATGAGCAGTTCTTC. This gives the protein CANSVGGSSYNEQFF.

The chain combines TRBV20-1 with TRBJ2-5, with 7 bases that match TRBD2. There are 15 residues in the CDR3. Germline V lookup: CDR1 DFQATT, CDR2 SNEGSKA (reference sequence). J lost 4 bases, V lost 5 bases, and 13 bases had no gene match. CDR3 DNA sequence: TGCAGTGCTGGTAATAGTGGGAGGGCCGGAGAGACCCAGTACTTC. It translates to CSAGNSGRAGETQYF.

This clonotype was detected many times. V usage is TRBV29-1 and J usage is TRBJ1-1; 7 bases are shared with TRBD1. The CDR3 contains 12 residues. CDR1 and CDR2 (germline): SQVTM, ANQGSEA. V was pared by 6 bases and J by 1 base, with 2 bases of the junction left unmatched. The CDR3 sequence is CSVGTANTEAFF. CDR3 DNA sequence: TGCAGCGTGGGGACAGCGAACACTGAAGCTTTCTTT.

This clonotype appeared a few times. The chain carries TRBV7-9 and TRBJ1-1; no clear D gene. This CDR3 has 14 residues. Germline lookup yields CDR1 SEHNR and CDR2 FQNEAQ (reference sequence). The V gene lost 4 bases and the J gene lost 2 bases, with 11 bases spanning the gap. CDR3 DNA sequence: TGTGCCAGCAGCTCCCAGCATCGAAACACTGAAGCTTTCTTT. Its protein is CASSSQHRNTEAFF.

This clonotype was detected only a few times. This chain joins TRBV9 and TRBJ2-3; 7 bases line up with TRBD2. J lost 1 base, V lost 4 bases, and 9 bases had no gene match. Germline-derived CDR1 and CDR2 are SGDLS and YYNGEE. CDR3 length: 16 residues. The DNA of the CDR3 is TGTGCCAGCAGCCCCACCTCAGGGAGGGGCACAGATACGCAGTATTTT. This encodes CASSPTSGRGTDTQYF.